The rows below give T cell receptor beta chains drawn from one sample of a study of identical twins. TCRdb re-derived calls from the 5' RACE reads in MiXCR, one entry per CDR3 protein. The data hold about 250,000 distinct CDR3 sequences, with about 8.5% observed a single time. The same specimen was also included in a second study, on yellow fever vaccine responses in identical twins.

Sequencing input: CD8+ T cells sorted from blood. These receptors were collected from a woman under 30 in good health. Both conserved end residues are part of each CDR3.

J: TRBJ2-1
V: TRBV2
CDR3: CASSQETGRPYNEQFF

J: TRBJ2-7
V: TRBV2
CDR3: CARQSDYSYEQYF

J: TRBJ2-7
V: TRBV7-8
CDR3: CASSHWTGGGYEQYF

J: TRBJ2-7
V: TRBV5-1
CDR3: CASSSGQGWNEQYF

J: TRBJ2-7
V: TRBV20-1
CDR3: CSARHIQLDYEQYF

J: TRBJ2-5
V: TRBV6-2/TRBV6-3
CDR3: CASSYYGGGRLGKTQYF

J: TRBJ1-5
V: TRBV7-9
CDR3: CASSSLMGNQPQHF

J: TRBJ2-1
V: TRBV27
CDR3: CASSSGTEYNEQFF

J: TRBJ2-1
V: TRBV7-8
CDR3: CASSLGAGGRFNEQFF

J: TRBJ1-1
V: TRBV12-3/TRBV12-4
CDR3: CASTGGAYSTEAFF

J: TRBJ1-2
V: TRBV12-5
CDR3: CASGLKLAQGLNYGYTF

J: TRBJ2-5
V: TRBV7-9
CDR3: CASSLALQGWETQYF

J: TRBJ2-7
V: TRBV6-2/TRBV6-3
CDR3: CASSYLGQGSEQYF

J: TRBJ1-6
V: TRBV9
CDR3: CASSVEAGMGNSPLHF

J: TRBJ1-5
V: TRBV6-2/TRBV6-3
CDR3: CASSSRIGAGGTTQHF

J: TRBJ2-7
V: TRBV28
CDR3: CASSLAGGLPYEQYF

J: TRBJ2-7
V: TRBV5-1
CDR3: CASSPEGGPIYEQYF

J: TRBJ2-7
V: TRBV7-6
CDR3: CASSLDVGGADEQYF

J: TRBJ2-1
V: TRBV19
CDR3: CASSVLAVSSYNEQFF

J: TRBJ2-7
V: TRBV10-3
CDR3: CAISDSYEQYF

J: TRBJ2-7
V: TRBV20-1
CDR3: CSARVEGLAGLDFYEQYF

J: TRBJ2-1
V: TRBV4-3
CDR3: CASSQDRTEVYNEQFF

J: TRBJ2-5
V: TRBV12-3/TRBV12-4
CDR3: CASSYWKKETQYF

J: TRBJ1-1
V: TRBV29-1
CDR3: CSVSSNRGNTEAFF